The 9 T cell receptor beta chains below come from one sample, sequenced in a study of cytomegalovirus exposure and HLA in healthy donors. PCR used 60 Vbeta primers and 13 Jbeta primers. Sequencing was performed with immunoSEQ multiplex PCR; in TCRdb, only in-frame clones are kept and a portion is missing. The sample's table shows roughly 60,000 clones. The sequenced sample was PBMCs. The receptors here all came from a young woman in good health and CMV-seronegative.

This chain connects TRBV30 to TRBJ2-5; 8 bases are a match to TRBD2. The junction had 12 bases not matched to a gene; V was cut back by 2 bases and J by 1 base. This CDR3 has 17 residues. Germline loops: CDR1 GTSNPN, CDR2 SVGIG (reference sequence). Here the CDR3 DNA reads TGTGCCTGGAGTATGGGGAAGCGGGGGCCGACCCAAGAGACCCAGTACTTC. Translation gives CAWSMGKRGPTQETQYF.

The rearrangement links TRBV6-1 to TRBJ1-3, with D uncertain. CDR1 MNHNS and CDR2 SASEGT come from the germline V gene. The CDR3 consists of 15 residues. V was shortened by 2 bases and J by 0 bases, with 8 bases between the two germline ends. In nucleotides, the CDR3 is TGTGCCAGCAGTGAACTGCGGAGCTCTGGAAACACCATATATTTT. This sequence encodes CASSELRSSGNTIYF.

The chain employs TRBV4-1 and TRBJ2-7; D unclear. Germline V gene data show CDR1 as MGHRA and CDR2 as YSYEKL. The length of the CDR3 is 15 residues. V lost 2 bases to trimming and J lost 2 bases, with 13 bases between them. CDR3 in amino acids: CASSQPRSTPYEQYF. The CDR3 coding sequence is TGCGCCAGCAGCCAACCCCGCAGTACGCCCTACGAGCAGTACTTC.

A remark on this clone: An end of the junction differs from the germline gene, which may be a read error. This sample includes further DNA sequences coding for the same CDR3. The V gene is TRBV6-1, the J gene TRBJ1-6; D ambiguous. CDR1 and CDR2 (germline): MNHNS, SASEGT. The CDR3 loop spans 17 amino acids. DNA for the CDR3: TGTGCCAGCAGTGAAGTTCGACATGAGTCCTATAATTCACCCCTACACTTT. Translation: CASSEVRHESYNSPLHF.

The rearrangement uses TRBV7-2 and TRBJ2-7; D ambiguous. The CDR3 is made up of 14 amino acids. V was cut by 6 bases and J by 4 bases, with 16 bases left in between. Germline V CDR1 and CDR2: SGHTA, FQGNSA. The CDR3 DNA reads TGTGCCAGCAGTCCACATTCTCACCTGTACGAGCAGTACTTC. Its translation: CASSPHSHLYEQYF.

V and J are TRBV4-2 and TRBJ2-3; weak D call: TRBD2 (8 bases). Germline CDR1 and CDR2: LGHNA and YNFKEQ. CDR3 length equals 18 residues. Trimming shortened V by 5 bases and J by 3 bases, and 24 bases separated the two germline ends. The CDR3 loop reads CASSSGGGRGGRTDTQYF. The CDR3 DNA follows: TGTGCCAGCAGCTCCGGAGGGGGCCGGGGCGGGAGGACAGATACGCAGTATTTT.

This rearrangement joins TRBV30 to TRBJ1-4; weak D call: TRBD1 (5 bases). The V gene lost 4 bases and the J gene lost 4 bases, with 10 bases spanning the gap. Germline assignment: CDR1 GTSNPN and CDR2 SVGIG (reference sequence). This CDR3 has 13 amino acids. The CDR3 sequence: CAWNSGNNEKLFF. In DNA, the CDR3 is TGTGCCTGGAATTCAGGGAATAATGAAAAACTGTTTTTT. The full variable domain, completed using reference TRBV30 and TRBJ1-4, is SQTIHQWPATLVQPVGSPLSLECTVEGTSNPNLYWYRQAAGRGLQLLFYSVGIGQISSEVPQNLSASRPQDRQFILSSKKLLLSDSGFYLCAWNSGNNEKLFFGSGTQLSVL.

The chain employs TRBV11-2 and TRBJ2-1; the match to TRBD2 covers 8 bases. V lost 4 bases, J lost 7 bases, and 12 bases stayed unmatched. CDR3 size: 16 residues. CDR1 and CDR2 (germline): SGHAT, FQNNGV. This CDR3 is CASSSWSLAAENEQFF. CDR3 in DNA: TGTGCCAGCAGCTCCTGGTCACTAGCGGCGGAGAATGAGCAGTTCTTC.

The CDR3 DNA sequence: TGTGCCAGCAGGTCACGGGGACTAGCGGCCTACAATGAGCAGTTCTTC. Amino acids: CASRSRGLAAYNEQFF. The chain employs TRBV5-5 and TRBJ2-1, with TRBD2 matching over 11 bases. Germline loops: CDR1 SGHKS, CDR2 YYEKEE (reference sequence). The CDR3 runs 16 residues. V lost 5 bases and J lost 2; bases outside the gene matches: 6.